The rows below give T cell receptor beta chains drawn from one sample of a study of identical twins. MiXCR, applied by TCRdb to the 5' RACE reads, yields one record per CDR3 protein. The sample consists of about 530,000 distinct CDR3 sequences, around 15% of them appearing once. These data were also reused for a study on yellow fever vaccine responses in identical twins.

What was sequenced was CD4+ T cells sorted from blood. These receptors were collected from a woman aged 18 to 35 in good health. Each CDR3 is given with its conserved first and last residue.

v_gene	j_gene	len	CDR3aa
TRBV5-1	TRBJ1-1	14	CASRTGQTHTEAFF
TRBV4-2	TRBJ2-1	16	CASSQAGTVSYNEQFF
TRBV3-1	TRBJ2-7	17	CASSQDRGKGIAHEQYF
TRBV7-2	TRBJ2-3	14	CASSLDRGHNTQYF
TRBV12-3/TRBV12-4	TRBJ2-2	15	CATSPGPPNTGELFF
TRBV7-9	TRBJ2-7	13	CASRVAASYEQYF
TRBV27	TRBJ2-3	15	CASSLRQGSTDTQYF
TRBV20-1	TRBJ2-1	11	CSARDQEEQFF
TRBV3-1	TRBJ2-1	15	CASSQGTSGNNEQFF
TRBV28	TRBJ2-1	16	CASSLGLRSSYNEQFF
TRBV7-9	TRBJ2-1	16	CASSDPFLSSYNEQFF
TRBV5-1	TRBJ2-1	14	CASSFPGSYNEQFF
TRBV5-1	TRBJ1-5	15	CASSLAGHQREPQHF
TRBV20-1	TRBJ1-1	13	CSARVGGVGEAFF
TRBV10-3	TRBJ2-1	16	CAISELQGNLDNEQFF
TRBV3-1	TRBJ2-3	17	CASSQELGSGSGDTQYF
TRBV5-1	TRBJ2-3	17	CASSSTGSGKSTDTQYF
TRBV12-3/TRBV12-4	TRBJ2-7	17	CASSFSARETASYEQYF
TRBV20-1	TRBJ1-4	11	CSAVRNEKLFF
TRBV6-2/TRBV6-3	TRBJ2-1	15	CASSYGDRAYNEQFF
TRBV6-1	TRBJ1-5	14	CASRQVAGNQPQHF
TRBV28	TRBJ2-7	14	CASKPWTGGYEQYF
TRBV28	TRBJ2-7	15	CASRLAGGPSYEQYF
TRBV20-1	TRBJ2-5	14	CSAIKGSGSETQYF
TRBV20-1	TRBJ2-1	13	CSANRDTNNEQFF
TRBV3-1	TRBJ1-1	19	CASSFYAGQGGGMNTEAFF
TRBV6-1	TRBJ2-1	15	CASSESSGGRNEQFF
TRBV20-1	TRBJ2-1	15	CSASAGLAGLNEQFF
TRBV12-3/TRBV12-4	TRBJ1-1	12	CASWGMNTEAFF
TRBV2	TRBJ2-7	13	CASTGGEYYEQYF
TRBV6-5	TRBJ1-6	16	CASSFLQGAGNSPLHF
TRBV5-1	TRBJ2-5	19	CASSLRPGTGLVQSETQYF
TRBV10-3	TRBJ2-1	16	CAISRLAEGPVNEQFF
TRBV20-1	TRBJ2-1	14	CSAREPGLYNEQFF
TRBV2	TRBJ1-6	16	CASSEAGSSYNSPLHF
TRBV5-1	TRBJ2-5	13	CASSLSREETQYF
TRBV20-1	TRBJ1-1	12	CSARDYGGEAFF
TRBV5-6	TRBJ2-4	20	CASSLDIDRTAPITKNIQYF
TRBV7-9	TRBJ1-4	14	CASSSRGLNEKLFF
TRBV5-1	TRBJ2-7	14	CASSWTGPDYEQYF
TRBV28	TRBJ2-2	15	CASTRGGLNTGELFF
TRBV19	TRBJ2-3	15	CASSIGGGEADTQYF
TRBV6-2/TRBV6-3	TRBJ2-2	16	CASGRDRGRDTGELFF
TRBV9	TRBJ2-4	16	CASSVEEGATKNIQYF
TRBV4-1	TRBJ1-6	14	CASSLDRRNSPLHF
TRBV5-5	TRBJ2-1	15	CASSLGPGQYNEQFF
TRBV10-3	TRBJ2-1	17	CAISDTGLAGIDNEQFF
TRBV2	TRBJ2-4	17	CASSEWGGPGAKNIQYF
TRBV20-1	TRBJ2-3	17	CSARAGTSGSSTDTQYF
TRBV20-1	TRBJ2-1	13	CSARDSERDSEFF
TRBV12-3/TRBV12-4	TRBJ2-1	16	CASGLGLLAGGDEQFF
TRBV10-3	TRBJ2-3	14	CAISGLADTDTQYF
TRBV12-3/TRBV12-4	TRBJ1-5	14	CASSFSLSNQPQHF
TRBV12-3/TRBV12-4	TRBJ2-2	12	CASSRYTGELFF
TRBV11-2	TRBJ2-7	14	CASSSTQGTYEQYF